This entry concerns a single TCR beta chain. The sample originates from a study of blood T cell repertoires in COVID-19. Exposed study participants had met a COVID-19 case within 2 weeks before entry. As processed by the authors: Cell counts per sample came from amplifying reference gene primers. TCRdb's copy holds only in-frame clones and misses some; the assay was immunoSEQ multiplex PCR. From that table come the V and J calls and clone size; the DNA was used to work out D and trimming. This sample has 290,000 or so clones, with roughly 80% found just once. The sequenced sample was PBMCs or T cells enriched from blood (not recorded which). This receptor was identified in a man aged 40-55 years who had been exposed to COVID-19.

The CDR3 spells CASSPTTDPGNTIYF. The CDR3 DNA sequence: TGTGCCAGCAGTCCAACGACAGACCCTGGAAACACCATATATTTT. V is TRBV6-6 and J is TRBJ1-3; D is perhaps TRBD1 (5 bases). This CDR3 region has 15 residues. Per germline, CDR1 MNHNY and CDR2 SVGAGI (reference sequence). V was trimmed by 5 bases and J by 2 bases, leaving 13 bases between them.